These 5 T cell receptor beta chains were all obtained from the same sample, sequenced in a study of cytomegalovirus exposure and HLA in healthy donors. PCR used 60 Vbeta primers and 13 Jbeta primers. Clones were sequenced by immunoSEQ multiplex PCR, and TCRdb holds only the in-frame ones, with some missing. The sample holds under 200,000 clones, around 88% seen once. What was sequenced was PBMCs. The receptors shown here come from a woman younger than 45 in good health and CMV-seronegative.

The gene calls are TRBV27 and TRBJ1-5; TRBD1 agrees at 10 bases. With 3 bases clipped from V and 2 bases from J, the junction kept 4 bases outside the gene matches. The germline gives CDR1 MNHEY, CDR2 SMNVEV (reference sequence). The CDR3 is 16 residues long. The CDR3 spells CASSLVGTGGNQPQHF. The DNA for the CDR3 is TGTGCCAGCAGTTTGGTAGGGACAGGGGGCAATCAGCCCCAGCATTTT.

There are a few counts of this clone. The V gene is TRBV28, the J gene TRBJ1-2; a weak D match, TRBD1 (6 bases). This CDR3 comprises 14 residues. Per the germline V gene, CDR1 is MDHEN and CDR2 is SYDVKM. Trimming stripped 5 bases from V and 4 bases from J, with 14 bases between. The CDR3 coding sequence is TGTGCCAGCAGTGCAGGGGTGGAAGGCTATGGCTACACCTTC. Residues: CASSAGVEGYGYTF.

This chain connects TRBV20-1 to TRBJ1-2, with D hard to call. The CDR3 runs 8 residues. Looked up from germline, CDR1 is DFQATT and CDR2 is SNEGSKA (reference sequence). In nucleotides, the CDR3 is TGCAGAAGCGCGGGCTACACCTTC. It yields the protein CRSAGYTF.

The chain couples TRBV4-1 to TRBJ2-5, with D tentatively TRBD2 (6 bases). The J call may be incorrect, as the DNA end agrees better with TRBJ2-7. The CDR3 consists of 15 residues. The germline CDR1 and CDR2 sequences are MGHRA and YSYEKL. CDR3 residues: CASSQESGLTYEQYF. As DNA, the CDR3 is TGCGCCAGCAGCCAAGAATCGGGACTTACCTACGAGCAGTACTTC.

The V call is TRBV27, the J call TRBJ2-7; 9 positions match TRBD1. V gave up 5 bases and J gave up 1 base; unmatched junction bases: 3. Germline V gene lookup returns CDR1 MNHEY and CDR2 SMNVEV (reference sequence). This CDR3 has 14 amino acids. CDR3 sequence: CASSTTGGSYEQYF. The CDR3 bases are TGTGCCAGCAGTACGACAGGGGGGTCCTACGAGCAGTACTTC.